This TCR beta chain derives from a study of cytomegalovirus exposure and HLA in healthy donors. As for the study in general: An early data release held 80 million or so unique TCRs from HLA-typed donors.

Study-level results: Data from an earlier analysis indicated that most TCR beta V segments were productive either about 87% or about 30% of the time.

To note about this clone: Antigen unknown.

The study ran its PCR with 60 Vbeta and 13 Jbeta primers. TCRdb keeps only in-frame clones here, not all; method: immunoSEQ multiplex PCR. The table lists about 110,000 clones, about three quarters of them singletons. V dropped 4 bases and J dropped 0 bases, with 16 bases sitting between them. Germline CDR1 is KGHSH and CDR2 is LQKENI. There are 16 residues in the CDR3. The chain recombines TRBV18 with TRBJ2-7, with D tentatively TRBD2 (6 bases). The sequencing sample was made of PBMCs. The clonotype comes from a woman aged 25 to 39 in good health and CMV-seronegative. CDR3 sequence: CASSLYPSAVSYEQYF. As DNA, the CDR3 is TGTGCCAGCTCACTTTACCCTAGCGCAGTCTCCTACGAGCAGTACTTC.